The entry below gives a single TCR beta chain sequence along with its context. Which antigen it targets is not known. No per-base quality is available; no much larger clone lies one base away. V loses 5 bases at its end and J loses 4 bases; junction bases beyond the gene matches: 7. The CDR3 starts with the cysteine, ends with the phenylalanine, and has 15 residues. Left in the record is the CDR3 DNA by itself, 45 bases read in frame from the first base. Sequences SGHTA (CDR1) and FQGNSA (CDR2) are obtained from the germline V gene. This sample is drawn from a study of regulatory T cells in long-lasting Graves disease (dated by TCRdb to the early 2020s). Some background on the complete study: Persistent Graves' disease was defined as antithyroid drug treatment for over 5 years with persistently positive TSH receptor autoantibodies. The study was conducted in China and was registered as a clinical trial. Persistent Graves' disease patients were compared with newly diagnosed Graves' disease patients by peripheral blood TCR sequencing and RNA sequencing. On average, persistent Graves' disease patients in the clinical cohort had been on antithyroid drugs for about 10.3 years. A total of roughly 33 samples underwent TCR sequencing: some 13 from persistent and approximately 20 from newly diagnosed Graves' disease patients.

Library preparation was by multiplex PCR. The instrument was an Illumina HiSeq 4000. iRepertoire HTBI primers and Arm-PCR amplification of CDR3 regions were used to construct TCR beta libraries. Gel purification was performed on PCR products prior to sequencing. Per the source publication's procedure: Across samples, about 63 TRBV and over 11 TRBJ segments were identified and used for gene usage analysis of CDR3 amino acid clonotypes. COPE and FqMerger were used to merge filtered high-quality paired reads into contigs. BLAST was used to align contigs to IMGT TRBV, TRBD and TRBJ reference genes, and CDR3 was defined according to IMGT. Any clonotype with a frequency above 0.1% was classified as a highly expanded clone. Shannon entropy served as the measure of repertoire diversity, while the Gini coefficient captured V-J evenness. A clonotype found in more than one individual was treated as public. TCRdb reprocessing: public reads trimmed at Q25 with fastp, clones called with MiXCR, in-frame beta chains kept. Rows are unified per CDR3 protein, each entry keeping the most common DNA and genes. TCRdb, not the authors, supplied the V and J calls. For this sample the table gives about 450,000 distinct CDR3 sequences, of which 20% to 30% were detected only once. 26% of the sample comes from the top ten.

The sample's time point, from its label and the paper: persistent/refractory GD, antithyroid drugs over 5 years with positive TRAb. RNA was extracted from PBMCs in TRIzol for both TCR sequencing and RNA sequencing. The diagnosis of Graves' disease followed American Thyroid Association guidelines. Patients were recruited from an endocrinology department in Xi'an, China. Each patient gave 7 to 9.5 milliliters of peripheral blood, collected in an EDTA anticoagulant tube. Ficoll Paque Plus density gradient separation was used to isolate PBMCs, and no additional T cell sorting was done. RNA quality was checked with an Agilent 2100 Bioanalyzer and agarose gel, and concentration with a NanoDrop 2000. The paper's findings and limits, for the study overall: The study examined only peripheral blood because the primary lesion, thyroid tissue, could not be accessed. Patients with persistent disease shared more public clonotypes (fewer than 3,000) than newly diagnosed patients did (966). Preferential use of TRBV28, TRBJ1-2 and TRBJ2-5 was observed in persistent disease, whereas TRBV20-1 and TRBJ2-1 were favored in newly diagnosed disease. Only the TCR beta chain was sequenced and analyzed. As a limitation, the authors acknowledged that the small sample size may reduce accuracy. Compared with newly diagnosed patients, persistent Graves' disease patients had lower TCR Shannon entropy and fewer highly expanded clones, which suggests clonal expansion.

Sequences were derived from peripheral blood mononuclear cells (PBMCs), sampled when the disease was refractory, from a patient treated with antithyroid drugs. This receptor was identified in a female donor with Graves disease. Rearrangement joined TRBV7-2 to TRBJ2-2; TRBD1 lines up with 7 middle nucleotides. The DNA sequence is TGTGCCAGCAGCCCCCAGGGGGTGGTCACCGGGGAGCTGTTTTTT. The translation is CASSPQGVVTGELFF.